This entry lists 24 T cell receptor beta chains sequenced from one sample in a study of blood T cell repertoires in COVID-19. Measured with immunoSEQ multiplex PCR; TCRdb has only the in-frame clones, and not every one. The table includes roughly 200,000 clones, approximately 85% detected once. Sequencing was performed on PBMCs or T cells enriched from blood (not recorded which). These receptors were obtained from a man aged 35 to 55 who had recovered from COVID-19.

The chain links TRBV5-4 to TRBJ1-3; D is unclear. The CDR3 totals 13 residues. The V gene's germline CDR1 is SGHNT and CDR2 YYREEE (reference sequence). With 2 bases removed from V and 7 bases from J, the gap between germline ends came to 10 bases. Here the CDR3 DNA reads TGTGCCAGCAGCTTACGAGGGATCAACACCATATATTTT. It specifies CASSLRGINTIYF. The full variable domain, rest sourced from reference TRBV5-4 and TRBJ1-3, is ETGVTQSPTHLIKTRGQQVTLRCSSQSGHNTVSWYQQALGQGPQFIFQYYREEENGRGNFPPRFSGLQFPNYSSELNVNALELDDSALYLCASSLRGINTIYFGEGSWLTVV.

This CDR3 is CASSRVEGGYTF. For the CDR3, the DNA is TGTGCCAGCAGCAGGGTAGAGGGAGGCTACACCTTC. This sequence joins TRBV11-3 and TRBJ1-2; D gene unclear. The germline V gene encodes CDR1 SGHNT and CDR2 YENEEA. Trimming shortened V by 5 bases and J by 8 bases, and 12 bases separated the two germline ends. The CDR3 totals 12 residues.

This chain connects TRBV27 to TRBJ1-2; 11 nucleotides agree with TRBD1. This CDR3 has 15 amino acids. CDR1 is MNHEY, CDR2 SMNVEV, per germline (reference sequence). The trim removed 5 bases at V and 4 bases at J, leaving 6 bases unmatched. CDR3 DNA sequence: TGTGCCAGCAGTCCCGGACAGGGGGCAGGCTATGGCTACACCTTC. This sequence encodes CASSPGQGAGYGYTF.

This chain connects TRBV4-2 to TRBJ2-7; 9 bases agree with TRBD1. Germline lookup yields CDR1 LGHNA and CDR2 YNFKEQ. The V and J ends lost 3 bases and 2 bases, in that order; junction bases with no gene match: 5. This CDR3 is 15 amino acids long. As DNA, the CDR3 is TGTGCCAGCAGCCATTCAACAGGGGGCACCTACGAGCAGTACTTC. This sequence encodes CASSHSTGGTYEQYF.

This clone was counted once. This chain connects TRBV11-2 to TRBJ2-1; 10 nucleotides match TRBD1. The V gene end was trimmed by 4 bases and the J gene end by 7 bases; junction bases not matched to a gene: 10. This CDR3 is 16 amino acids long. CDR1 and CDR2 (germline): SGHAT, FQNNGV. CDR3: CASSSEPTGGFNEQFF. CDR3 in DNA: TGTGCCAGCAGCTCGGAACCGACAGGGGGCTTTAATGAGCAGTTCTTC.

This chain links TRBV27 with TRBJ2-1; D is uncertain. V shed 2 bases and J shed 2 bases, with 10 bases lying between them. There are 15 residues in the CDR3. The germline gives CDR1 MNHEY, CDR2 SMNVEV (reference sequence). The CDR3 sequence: CASSLLRHPYNEQFF. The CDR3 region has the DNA TGTGCCAGCAGTTTACTACGCCACCCCTACAATGAGCAGTTCTTC.

The DNA of the CDR3 is TGTGCCAGCAGAGGGGATGATGAAAAACTGTTTTTT. It specifies CASRGDDEKLFF. The V gene is TRBV2, the J gene TRBJ1-4; tentative D call: TRBD1 (5 bases). Germline V gives CDR1 SNHLY, CDR2 FYNNEI. V lost 6 bases and J 6 bases, leaving 8 bases between the germline ends. CDR3 length equals 12 residues.

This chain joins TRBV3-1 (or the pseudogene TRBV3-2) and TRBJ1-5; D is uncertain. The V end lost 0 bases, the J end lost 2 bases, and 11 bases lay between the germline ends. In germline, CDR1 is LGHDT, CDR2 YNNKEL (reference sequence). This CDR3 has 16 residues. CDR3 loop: CASSQDPDTRNQPQHF. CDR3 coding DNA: TGTGCCAGCAGCCAAGATCCAGACACCCGCAATCAGCCCCAGCATTTT.

CDR3 sequence: CASSTGLAGAWETQYF. CDR3 sequence (DNA): TGTGCCAGCAGTACAGGACTAGCGGGAGCATGGGAGACCCAGTACTTC. This chain links TRBV27 with TRBJ2-5, with 13 bases matching TRBD2. V was pared by 5 bases and J by 5 bases, with 8 bases of the junction left unmatched. CDR3 length equals 16 residues. CDR1 is MNHEY and CDR2 is SMNVEV in the germline V gene (reference sequence).

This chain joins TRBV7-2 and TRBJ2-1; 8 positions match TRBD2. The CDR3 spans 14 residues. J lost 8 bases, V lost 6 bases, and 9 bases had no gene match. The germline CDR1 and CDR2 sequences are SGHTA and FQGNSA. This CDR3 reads CASRSGRRLDEQFF. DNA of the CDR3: TGTGCCAGCAGAAGCGGGAGAAGGTTGGATGAGCAGTTCTTC.

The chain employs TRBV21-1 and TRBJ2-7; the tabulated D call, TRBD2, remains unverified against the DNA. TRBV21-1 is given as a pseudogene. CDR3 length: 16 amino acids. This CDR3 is CASSPLQPGLRSEQYF. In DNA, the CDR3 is TGTGCCAGCAGCCCCCTCCAACCGGGACTACGCTCCGAGCAGTACTTC.

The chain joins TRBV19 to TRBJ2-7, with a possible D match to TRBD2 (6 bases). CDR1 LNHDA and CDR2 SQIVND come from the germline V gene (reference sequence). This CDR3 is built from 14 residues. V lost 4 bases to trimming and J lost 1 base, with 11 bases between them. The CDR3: CASSTRLESYEQYF. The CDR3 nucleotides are TGTGCCAGTAGTACGCGACTAGAATCCTACGAGCAGTACTTC.

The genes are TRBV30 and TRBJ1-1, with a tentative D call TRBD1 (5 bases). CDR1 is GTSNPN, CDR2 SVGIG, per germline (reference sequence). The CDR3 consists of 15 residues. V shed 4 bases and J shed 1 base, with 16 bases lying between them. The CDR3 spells CAWIEAGLRNTEAFF. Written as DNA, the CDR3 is TGTGCCTGGATTGAGGCGGGACTACGGAACACTGAAGCTTTCTTT. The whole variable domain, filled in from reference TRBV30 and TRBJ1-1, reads SQTIHQWPATLVQPVGSPLSLECTVEGTSNPNLYWYRQAAGRGLQLLFYSVGIGQISSEVPQNLSASRPQDRQFILSSKKLLLSDSGFYLCAWIEAGLRNTEAFFGQGTRLTVV.

The DNA of the CDR3 is TGTGCCAGCAGCCCGGAGGGCACAGATACGCAGTATTTT. It translates to CASSPEGTDTQYF. The J gene is TRBJ2-3, the V gene TRBV13, with a weak D call TRBD2 (5 bases). Germline V gives CDR1 PRHDT, CDR2 FYEKMQ (reference sequence). The CDR3 loop spans 13 amino acids. V gave up 5 bases and J gave up 1 base, with 7 bases separating them.

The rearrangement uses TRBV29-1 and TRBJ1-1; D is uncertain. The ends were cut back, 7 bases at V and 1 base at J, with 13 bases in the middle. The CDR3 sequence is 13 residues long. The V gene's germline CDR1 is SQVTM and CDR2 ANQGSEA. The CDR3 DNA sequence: TGCAGCGAACGGAGCAGCTCGAACACTGAAGCTTTCTTT. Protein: CSERSSSNTEAFF.

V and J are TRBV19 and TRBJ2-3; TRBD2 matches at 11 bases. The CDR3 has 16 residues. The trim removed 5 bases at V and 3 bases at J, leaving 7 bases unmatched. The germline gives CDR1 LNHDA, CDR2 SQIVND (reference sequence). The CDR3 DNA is TGTGCCAGTAGTGTTCTAGCGGGAGGTGGGACAGATACGCAGTATTTT. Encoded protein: CASSVLAGGGTDTQYF.

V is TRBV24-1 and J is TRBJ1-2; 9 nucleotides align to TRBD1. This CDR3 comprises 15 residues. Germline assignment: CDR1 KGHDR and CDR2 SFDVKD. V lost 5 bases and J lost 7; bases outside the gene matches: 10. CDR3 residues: CATSGVPGQGSGYTF. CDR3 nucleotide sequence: TGTGCCACCAGTGGCGTACCGGGACAGGGATCTGGCTACACCTTC.

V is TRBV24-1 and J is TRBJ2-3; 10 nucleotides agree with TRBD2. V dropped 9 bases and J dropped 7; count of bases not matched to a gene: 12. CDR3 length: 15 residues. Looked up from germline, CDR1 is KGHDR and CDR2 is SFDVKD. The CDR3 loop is CATRSGGGGGNTQYF. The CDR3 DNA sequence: TGTGCCACCCGCAGCGGGGGGGGAGGTGGAAATACGCAGTATTTT.

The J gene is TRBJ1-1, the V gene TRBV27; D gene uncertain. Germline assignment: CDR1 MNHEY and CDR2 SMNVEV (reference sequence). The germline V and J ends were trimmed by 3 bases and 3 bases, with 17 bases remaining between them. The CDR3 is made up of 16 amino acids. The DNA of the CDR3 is TGTGCCAGCAGTTTTCTCCCAATTCCCGGGGACACTGAAGCTTTCTTT. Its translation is CASSFLPIPGDTEAFF.

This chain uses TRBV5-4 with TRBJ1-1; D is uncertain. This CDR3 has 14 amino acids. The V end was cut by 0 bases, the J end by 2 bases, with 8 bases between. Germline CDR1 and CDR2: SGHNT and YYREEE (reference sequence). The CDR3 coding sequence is TGTGCCAGCAGCTTGGGGCAGATAAACACTGAAGCTTTCTTT. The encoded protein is CASSLGQINTEAFF.

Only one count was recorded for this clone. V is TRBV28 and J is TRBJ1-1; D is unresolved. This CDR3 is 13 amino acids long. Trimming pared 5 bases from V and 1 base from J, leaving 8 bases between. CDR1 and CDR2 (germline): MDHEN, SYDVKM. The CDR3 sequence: CASSIIQNTEAFF. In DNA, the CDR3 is TGTGCCAGCAGTATAATACAGAACACTGAAGCTTTCTTT.

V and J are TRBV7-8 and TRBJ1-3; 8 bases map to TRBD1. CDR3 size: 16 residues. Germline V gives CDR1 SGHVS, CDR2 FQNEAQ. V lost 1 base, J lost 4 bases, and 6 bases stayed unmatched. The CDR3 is CASSLVQGAKGNTIYF. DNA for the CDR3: TGTGCCAGCAGCTTAGTTCAGGGGGCAAAAGGAAACACCATATATTTT.

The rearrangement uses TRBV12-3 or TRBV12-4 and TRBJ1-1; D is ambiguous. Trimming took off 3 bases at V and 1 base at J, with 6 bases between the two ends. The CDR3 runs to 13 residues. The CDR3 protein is CASSFFQNTEAFF. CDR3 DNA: TGTGCCAGCAGTTTTTTCCAGAACACTGAAGCTTTCTTT.

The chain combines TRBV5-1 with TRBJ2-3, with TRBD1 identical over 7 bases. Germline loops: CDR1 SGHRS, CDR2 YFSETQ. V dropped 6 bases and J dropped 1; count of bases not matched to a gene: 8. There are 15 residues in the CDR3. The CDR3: CASTMTGIGTDTQYF. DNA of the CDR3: TGCGCCAGCACCATGACAGGGATAGGCACAGATACGCAGTATTTT.